Listed below are T cell receptor beta chains from one sample, sequenced in a study of radiotherapy plus CTLA-4 blockade in lung cancer. Clones were read by immunoSEQ multiplex PCR, and TCRdb kept only the in-frame ones, dropping some. The data contain about 39,000 clones, more than 75% of them singletons. Source: peripheral blood, taken from a patient treated with radiotherapy plus ipilimumab. Receptors were obtained from a human donor with non-small cell lung cancer that progressed on radiotherapy plus ipilimumab. Each CDR3 is given without its conserved first and last residue. Each record gives: V gene, CDR3 length, J gene, CDR3 protein.

V gene: TRBV19
CDR3 length: 13
J gene: TRBJ1-1
CDR3 protein: ASSIGSQGNTEAF

V gene: TRBV19
CDR3 length: 14
J gene: TRBJ2-3
CDR3 protein: ASSIVSSGYTDTQY

V gene: TRBV20-1
CDR3 length: 9
J gene: TRBJ1-1
CDR3 protein: SARRGREAF

V gene: TRBV11-3
CDR3 length: 14
J gene: TRBJ1-1
CDR3 protein: ASSPGGGTRDTEAF

V gene: TRBV9
CDR3 length: 8
J gene: TRBJ1-5
CDR3 protein: ASCRAPQH

V gene: TRBV2
CDR3 length: 12
J gene: TRBJ1-6
CDR3 protein: ASSVDSRNSPLH

V gene: TRBV7-3
CDR3 length: 11
J gene: TRBJ2-2
CDR3 protein: ASSGATTGELF

V gene: TRBV6-5
CDR3 length: 14
J gene: TRBJ2-3
CDR3 protein: ASSSLGRGYTDTQY

V gene: TRBV25-1
CDR3 length: 12
J gene: TRBJ1-2
CDR3 protein: ASSDHGQGSGYT

V gene: TRBV19
CDR3 length: 14
J gene: TRBJ2-3
CDR3 protein: ASSIEGHGGADTQY

V gene: TRBV9
CDR3 length: 16
J gene: TRBJ2-6
CDR3 protein: ASSVGPAGGSGANVLT

V gene: TRBV5-6
CDR3 length: 10
J gene: TRBJ1-1
CDR3 protein: ASSLAQTEAF

V gene: TRBV29-1
CDR3 length: 16
J gene: TRBJ1-1
CDR3 protein: SVEAGGLPNIPNTEAF

V gene: TRBV2
CDR3 length: 12
J gene: TRBJ1-1
CDR3 protein: ASSEAGALTEAF

V gene: TRBV6-5
CDR3 length: 10
J gene: TRBJ1-3
CDR3 protein: ASTGRQGTIY

V gene: TRBV6-5
CDR3 length: 13
J gene: TRBJ1-1
CDR3 protein: ASSRDRGGHTEAF